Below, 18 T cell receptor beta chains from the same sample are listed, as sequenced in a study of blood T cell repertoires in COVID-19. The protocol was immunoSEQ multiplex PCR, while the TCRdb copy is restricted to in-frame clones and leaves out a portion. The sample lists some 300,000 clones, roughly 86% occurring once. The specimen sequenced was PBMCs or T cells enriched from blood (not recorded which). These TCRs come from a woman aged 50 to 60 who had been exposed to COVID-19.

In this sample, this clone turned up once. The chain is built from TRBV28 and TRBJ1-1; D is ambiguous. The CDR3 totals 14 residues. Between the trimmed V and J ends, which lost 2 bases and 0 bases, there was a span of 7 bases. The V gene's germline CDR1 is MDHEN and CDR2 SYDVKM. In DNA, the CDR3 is TGTGCCAGCAGTTTAGTAGTTATGAACACTGAAGCTTTCTTT. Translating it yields CASSLVVMNTEAFF.

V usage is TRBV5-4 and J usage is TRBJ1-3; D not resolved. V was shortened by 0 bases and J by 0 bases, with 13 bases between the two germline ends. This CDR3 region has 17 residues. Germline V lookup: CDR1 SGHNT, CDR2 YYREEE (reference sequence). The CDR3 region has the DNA TGTGCCAGCAGCTTGGCAAGTAAAGCTAACTCTGGAAACACCATATATTTT. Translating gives CASSLASKANSGNTIYF.

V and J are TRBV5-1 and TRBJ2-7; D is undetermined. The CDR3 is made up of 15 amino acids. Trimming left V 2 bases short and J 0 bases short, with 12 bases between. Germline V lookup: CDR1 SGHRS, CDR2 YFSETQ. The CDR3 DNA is TGCGCCAGCAGCTTAGTAGGCGGTAGCTCCTACGAGCAGTACTTC. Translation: CASSLVGGSSYEQYF.

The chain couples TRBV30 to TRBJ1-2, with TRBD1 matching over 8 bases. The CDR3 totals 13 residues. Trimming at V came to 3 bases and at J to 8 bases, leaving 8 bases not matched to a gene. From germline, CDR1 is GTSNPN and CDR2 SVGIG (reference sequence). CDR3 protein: CAWRVQGAGGYTF. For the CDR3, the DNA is TGTGCCTGGAGAGTTCAGGGGGCAGGAGGCTACACCTTC. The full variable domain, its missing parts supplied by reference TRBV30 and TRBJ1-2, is SQTIHQWPATLVQPVGSPLSLECTVEGTSNPNLYWYRQAAGRGLQLLFYSVGIGQISSEVPQNLSASRPQDRQFILSSKKLLLSDSGFYLCAWRVQGAGGYTFGSGTRLTVV.

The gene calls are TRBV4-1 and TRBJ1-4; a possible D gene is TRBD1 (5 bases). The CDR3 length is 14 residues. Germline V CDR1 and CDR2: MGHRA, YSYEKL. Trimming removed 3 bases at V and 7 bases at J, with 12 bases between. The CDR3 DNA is TGCGCCAGCAGCCATCCCGGGGGAGTTGAAAAACTGTTTTTT. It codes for CASSHPGGVEKLFF.

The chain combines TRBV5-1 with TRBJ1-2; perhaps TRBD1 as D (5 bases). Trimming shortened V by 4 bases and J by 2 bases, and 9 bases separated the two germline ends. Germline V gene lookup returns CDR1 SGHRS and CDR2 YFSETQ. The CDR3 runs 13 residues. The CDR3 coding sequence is TGCGCCAGCAGCGCTCAGGGAAACTATGGCTACACCTTC. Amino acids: CASSAQGNYGYTF.

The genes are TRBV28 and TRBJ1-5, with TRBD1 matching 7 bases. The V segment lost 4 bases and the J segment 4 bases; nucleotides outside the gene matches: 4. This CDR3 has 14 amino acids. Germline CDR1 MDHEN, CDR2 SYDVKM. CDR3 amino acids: CASSYSGGNQPQHF. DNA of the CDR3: TGTGCCAGCAGTTATTCAGGGGGTAATCAGCCCCAGCATTTT.

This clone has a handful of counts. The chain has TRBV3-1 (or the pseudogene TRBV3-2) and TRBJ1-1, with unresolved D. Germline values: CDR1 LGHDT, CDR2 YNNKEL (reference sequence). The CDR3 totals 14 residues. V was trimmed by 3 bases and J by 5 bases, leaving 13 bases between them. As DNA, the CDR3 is TGTGCCAGCAGCCAGGCGGAGTCACGGACTGAAGCTTTCTTT. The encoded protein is CASSQAESRTEAFF.

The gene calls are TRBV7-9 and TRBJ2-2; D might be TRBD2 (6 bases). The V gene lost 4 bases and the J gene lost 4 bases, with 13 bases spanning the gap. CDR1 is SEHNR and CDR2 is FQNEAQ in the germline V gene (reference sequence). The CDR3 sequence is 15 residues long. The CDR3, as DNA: TGTGCCAGCAGCTCCGGTCGGGGGTCCACCGGGGAGCTGTTTTTT. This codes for CASSSGRGSTGELFF.

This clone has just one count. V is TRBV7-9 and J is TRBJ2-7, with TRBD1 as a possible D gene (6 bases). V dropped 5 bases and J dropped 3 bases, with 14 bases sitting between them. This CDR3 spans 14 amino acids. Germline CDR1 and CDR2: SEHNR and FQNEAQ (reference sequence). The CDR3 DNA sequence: TGTGCCAGCAGCGAGGACAGTCCTCGCTACGAGCAGTACTTC. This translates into CASSEDSPRYEQYF.

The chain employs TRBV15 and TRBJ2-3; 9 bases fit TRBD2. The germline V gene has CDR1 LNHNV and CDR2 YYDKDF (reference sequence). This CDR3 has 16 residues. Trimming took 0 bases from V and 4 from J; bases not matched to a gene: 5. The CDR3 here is CATSRDLGGGADTQYF. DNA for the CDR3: TGTGCCACCAGCAGAGATTTGGGCGGGGGGGCAGATACGCAGTATTTT. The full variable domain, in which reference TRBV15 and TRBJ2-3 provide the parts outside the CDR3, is DAMVIQNPRYQVTQFGKPVTLSCSQTLNHNVMYWYQQKSSQAPKLLFHYYDKDFNNEADTPDNFQSRRPNTSFCFLDIRSPGLGDTAMYLCATSRDLGGGADTQYFGPGTRLTVL.

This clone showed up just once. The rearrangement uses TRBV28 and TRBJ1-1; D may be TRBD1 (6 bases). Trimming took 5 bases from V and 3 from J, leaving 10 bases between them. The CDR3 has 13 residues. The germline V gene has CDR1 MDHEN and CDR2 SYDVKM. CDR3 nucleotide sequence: TGTGCCAGCAGTACAGGGTTTTACACTGAAGCTTTCTTT. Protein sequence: CASSTGFYTEAFF.

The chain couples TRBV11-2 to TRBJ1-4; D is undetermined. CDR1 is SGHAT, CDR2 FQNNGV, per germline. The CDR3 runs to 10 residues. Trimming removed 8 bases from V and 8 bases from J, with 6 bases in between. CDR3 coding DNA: TGTGCCAGCGGAGGGGAAAAACTGTTTTTT. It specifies CASGGEKLFF.

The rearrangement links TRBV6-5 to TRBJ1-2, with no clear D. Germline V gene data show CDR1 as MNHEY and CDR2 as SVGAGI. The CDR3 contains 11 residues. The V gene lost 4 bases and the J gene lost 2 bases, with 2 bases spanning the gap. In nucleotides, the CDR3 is TGTGCCAGCAGTTCGAACTATGGCTACACCTTC. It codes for CASSSNYGYTF.

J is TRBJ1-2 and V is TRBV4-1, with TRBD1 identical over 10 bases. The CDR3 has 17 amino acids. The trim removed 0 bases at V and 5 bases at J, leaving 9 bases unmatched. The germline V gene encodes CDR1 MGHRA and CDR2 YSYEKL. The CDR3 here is CASSQDHRGQGVYGYTF. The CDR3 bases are TGCGCCAGCAGCCAAGATCATCGCGGACAGGGGGTGTATGGCTACACCTTC.

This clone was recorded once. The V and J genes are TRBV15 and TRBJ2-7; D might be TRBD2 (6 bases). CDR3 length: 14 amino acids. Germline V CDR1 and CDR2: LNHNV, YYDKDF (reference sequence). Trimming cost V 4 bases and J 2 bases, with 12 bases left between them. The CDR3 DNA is TGTGCCACCAGCAAACGGGAGCCTCCCTACGAGCAGTACTTC. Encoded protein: CATSKREPPYEQYF.

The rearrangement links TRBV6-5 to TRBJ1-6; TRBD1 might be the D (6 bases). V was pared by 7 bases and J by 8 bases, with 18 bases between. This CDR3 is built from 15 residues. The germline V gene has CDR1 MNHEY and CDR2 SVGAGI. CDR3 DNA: TGTGCCAGCAACCGGAGACAGGCCGGGGATTCACCCCTCCACTTT. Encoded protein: CASNRRQAGDSPLHF.

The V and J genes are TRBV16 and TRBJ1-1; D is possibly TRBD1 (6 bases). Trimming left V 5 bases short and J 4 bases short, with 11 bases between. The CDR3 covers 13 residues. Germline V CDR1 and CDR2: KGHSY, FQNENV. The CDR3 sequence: CASSKGGSTEAFF. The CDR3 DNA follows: TGTGCCAGCAGCAAGGGGGGGTCCACTGAAGCTTTCTTT.